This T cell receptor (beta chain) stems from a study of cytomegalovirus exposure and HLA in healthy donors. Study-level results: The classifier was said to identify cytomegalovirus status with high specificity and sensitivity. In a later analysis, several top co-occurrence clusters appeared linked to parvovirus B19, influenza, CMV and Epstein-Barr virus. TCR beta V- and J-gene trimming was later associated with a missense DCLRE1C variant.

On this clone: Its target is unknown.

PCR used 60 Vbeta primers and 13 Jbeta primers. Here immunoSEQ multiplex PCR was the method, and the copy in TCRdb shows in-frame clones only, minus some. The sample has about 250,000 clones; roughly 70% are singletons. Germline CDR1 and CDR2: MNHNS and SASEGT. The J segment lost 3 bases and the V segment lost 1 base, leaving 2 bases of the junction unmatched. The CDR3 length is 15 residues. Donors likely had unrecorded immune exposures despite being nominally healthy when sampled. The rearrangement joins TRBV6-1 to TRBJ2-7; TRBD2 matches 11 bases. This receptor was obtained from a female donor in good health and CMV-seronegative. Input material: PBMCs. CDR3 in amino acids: CASSEGTSGLYEQYF. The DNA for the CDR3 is TGTGCCAGCAGTGAAGGGACTAGCGGGCTCTACGAGCAGTACTTC.